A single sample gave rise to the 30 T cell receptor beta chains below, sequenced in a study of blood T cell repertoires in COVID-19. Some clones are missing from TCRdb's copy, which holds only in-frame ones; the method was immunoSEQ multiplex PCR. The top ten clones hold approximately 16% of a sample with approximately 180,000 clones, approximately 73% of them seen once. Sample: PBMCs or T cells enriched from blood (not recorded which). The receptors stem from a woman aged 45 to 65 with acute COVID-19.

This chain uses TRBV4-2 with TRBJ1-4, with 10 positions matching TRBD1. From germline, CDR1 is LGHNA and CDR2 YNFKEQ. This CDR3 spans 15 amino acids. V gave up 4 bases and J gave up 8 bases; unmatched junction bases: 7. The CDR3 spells CASSRQTGGGEKLFF. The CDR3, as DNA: TGTGCCAGCAGCCGACAGACAGGGGGCGGCGAAAAACTGTTTTTT.

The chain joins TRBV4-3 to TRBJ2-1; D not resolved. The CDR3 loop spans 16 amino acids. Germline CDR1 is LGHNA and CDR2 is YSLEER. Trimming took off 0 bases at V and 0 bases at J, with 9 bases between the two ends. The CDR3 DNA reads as TGCGCCAGCAGCCAAGACGCGGTCAGCTCCTACAATGAGCAGTTCTTC. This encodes CASSQDAVSSYNEQFF.

The CDR3 here is CASSAQTGTGFTDTQYF. The CDR3 nucleotides are TGCGCCAGCAGTGCTCAAACCGGGACAGGGTTCACAGATACGCAGTATTTT. V gene TRBV10-1 combines with J gene TRBJ2-3; 9 bases are a match to TRBD1. J was trimmed by 2 bases and V by 4 bases; bases with no gene match: 10. Germline V gene lookup returns CDR1 WNHNN and CDR2 SYGVQD (reference sequence). This CDR3 is built from 17 residues.

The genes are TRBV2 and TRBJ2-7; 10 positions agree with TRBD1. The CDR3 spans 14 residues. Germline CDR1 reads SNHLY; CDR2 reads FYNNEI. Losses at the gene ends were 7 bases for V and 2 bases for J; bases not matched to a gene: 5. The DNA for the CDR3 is TGTGCCAGCATCGGGACAGGGGAAACCTACGAGCAGTACGTC. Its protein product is CASIGTGETYEQYV.

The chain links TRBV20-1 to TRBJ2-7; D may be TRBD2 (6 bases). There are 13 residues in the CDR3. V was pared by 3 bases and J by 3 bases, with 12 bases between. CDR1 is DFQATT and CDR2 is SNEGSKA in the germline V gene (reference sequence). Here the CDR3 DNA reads TGCAGTGCTAGTCCGGGGGACGGCTACGAGCAGTACGTC. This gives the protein CSASPGDGYEQYV.

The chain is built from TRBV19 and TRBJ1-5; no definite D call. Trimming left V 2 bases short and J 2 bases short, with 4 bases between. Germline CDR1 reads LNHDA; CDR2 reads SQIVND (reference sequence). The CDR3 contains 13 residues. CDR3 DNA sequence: TGTGCCAGTAGTATATCAGGCAATCAGCCCCAGCATTTT. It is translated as CASSISGNQPQHF.

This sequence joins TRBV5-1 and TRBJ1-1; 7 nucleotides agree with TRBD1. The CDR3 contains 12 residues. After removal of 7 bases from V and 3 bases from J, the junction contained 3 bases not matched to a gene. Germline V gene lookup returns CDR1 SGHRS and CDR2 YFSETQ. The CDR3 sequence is CASAGTDTEAFF. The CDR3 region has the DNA TGCGCCAGCGCCGGGACAGACACTGAAGCTTTCTTT.

The DNA for the CDR3 is TGTGCCAGCACCGCGGCTGTCCAAGAGACCCAGTACTTC. Amino acid sequence: CASTAAVQETQYF. This chain connects TRBV7-9 to TRBJ2-5; D uncertain. CDR3 length equals 13 residues. V dropped 7 bases and J dropped 1 base, with 10 bases sitting between them. The germline CDR1 and CDR2 sequences are SEHNR and FQNEAQ (reference sequence).

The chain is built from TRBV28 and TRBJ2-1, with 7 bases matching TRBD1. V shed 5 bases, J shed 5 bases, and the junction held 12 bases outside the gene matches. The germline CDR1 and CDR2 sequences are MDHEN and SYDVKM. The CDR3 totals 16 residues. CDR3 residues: CASSNLGQEVHNEQFF. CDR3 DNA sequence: TGTGCCAGCAGTAACCTAGGACAGGAGGTCCACAATGAGCAGTTCTTC. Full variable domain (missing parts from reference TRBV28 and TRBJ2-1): DVKVTQSSRYLVKRTGEKVFLECVQDMDHENMFWYRQDPGLGLRLIYFSYDVKMKEKGDIPEGYSVSREKKERFSLILESASTNQTSMYLCASSNLGQEVHNEQFFGPGTRLTVL.

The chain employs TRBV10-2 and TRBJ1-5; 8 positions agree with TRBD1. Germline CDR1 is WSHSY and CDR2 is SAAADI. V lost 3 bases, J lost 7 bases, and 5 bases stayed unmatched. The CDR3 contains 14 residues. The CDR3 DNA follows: TGCGCCAGCAGTGAAAGGACAGGGTGGCAGCCCCAGCATTTT. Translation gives CASSERTGWQPQHF.

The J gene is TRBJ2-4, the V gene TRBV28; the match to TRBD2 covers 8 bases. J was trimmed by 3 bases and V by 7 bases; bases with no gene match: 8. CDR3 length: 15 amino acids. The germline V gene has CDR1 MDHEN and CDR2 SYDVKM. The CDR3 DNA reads TGTGCCAGCAACCGGGCTAGCGGGCTCAAAAACATTCAGTACTTC. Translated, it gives CASNRASGLKNIQYF.

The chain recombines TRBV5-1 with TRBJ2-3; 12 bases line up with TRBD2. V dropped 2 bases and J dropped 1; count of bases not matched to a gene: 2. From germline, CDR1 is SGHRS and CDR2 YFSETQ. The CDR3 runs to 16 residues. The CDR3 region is CASSFRLAGGTDTQYF. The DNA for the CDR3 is TGCGCCAGCAGCTTCCGACTAGCGGGGGGCACAGATACGCAGTATTTT.

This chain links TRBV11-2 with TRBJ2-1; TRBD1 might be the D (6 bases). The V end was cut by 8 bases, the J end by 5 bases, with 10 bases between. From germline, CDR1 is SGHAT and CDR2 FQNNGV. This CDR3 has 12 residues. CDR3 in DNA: TGTGCCAGCGGGGGACACGACAATGAGCAGTTCTTC. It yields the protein CASGGHDNEQFF.

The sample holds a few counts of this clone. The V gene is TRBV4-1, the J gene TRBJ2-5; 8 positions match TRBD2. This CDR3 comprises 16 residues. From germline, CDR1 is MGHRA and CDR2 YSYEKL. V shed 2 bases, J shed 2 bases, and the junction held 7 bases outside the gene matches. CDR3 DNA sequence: TGCGCCAGCAGCCAAACTGTGGTAGCGGGGCAAGAGACCCAGTACTTC. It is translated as CASSQTVVAGQETQYF.

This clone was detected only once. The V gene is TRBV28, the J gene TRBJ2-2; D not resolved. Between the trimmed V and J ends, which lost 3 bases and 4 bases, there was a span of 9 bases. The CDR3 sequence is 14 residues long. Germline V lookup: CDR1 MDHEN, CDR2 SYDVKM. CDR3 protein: CASSFGQSTGELFF. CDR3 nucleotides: TGTGCCAGCAGTTTTGGGCAGTCCACCGGGGAGCTGTTTTTT.

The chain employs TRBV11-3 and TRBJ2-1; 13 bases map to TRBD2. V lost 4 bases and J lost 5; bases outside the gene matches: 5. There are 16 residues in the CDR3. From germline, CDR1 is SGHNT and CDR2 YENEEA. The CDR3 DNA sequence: TGTGCCAGCAGCTCCGGGACTAGCGGGGCCCACAATGAGCAGTTCTTC. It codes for CASSSGTSGAHNEQFF. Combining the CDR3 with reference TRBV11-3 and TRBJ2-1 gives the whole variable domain EAGVVQSPRYKIIEKKQPVAFWCNPISGHNTLYWYLQNLGQGPELLIRYENEEAVDDSQLPKDRFSAERLKGVDSTLKIQPAELGDSAVYLCASSSGTSGAHNEQFFGPGTRLTVL.

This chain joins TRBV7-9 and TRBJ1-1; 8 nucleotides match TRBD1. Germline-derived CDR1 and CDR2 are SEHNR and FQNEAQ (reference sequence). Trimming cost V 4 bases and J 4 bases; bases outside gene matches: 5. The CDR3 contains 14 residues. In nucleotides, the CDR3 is TGTGCCAGCAGCTGGACAGGGTTGAGCACTGAAGCTTTCTTT. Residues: CASSWTGLSTEAFF.

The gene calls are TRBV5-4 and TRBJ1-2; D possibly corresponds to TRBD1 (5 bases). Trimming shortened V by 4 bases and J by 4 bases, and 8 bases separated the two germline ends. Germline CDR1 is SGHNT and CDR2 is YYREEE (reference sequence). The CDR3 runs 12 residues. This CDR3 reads CASSIDSYGYTF. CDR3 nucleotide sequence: TGTGCCAGCAGCATAGACAGCTATGGCTACACCTTC.

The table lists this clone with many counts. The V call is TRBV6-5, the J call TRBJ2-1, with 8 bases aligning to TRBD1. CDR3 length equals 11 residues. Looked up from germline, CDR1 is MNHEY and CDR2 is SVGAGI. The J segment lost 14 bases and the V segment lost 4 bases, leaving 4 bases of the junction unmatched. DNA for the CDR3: TGTGCCAGCAGTTCCTACAGGGGGGAGTTCTTC. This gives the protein CASSSYRGEFF.

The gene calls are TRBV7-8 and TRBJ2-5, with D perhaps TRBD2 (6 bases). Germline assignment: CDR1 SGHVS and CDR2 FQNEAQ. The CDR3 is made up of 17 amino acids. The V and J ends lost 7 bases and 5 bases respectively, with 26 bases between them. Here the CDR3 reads CASTQGGERGIMETQYF. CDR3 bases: TGTGCCAGCACCCAAGGCGGGGAACGGGGTATAATGGAGACCCAGTACTTC.

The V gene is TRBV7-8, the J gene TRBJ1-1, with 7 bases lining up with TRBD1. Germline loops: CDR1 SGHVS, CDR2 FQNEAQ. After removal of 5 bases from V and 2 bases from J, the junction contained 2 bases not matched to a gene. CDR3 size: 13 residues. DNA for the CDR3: TGTGCCAGCAGCCGGGACAGCAACACTGAAGCTTTCTTT. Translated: CASSRDSNTEAFF.

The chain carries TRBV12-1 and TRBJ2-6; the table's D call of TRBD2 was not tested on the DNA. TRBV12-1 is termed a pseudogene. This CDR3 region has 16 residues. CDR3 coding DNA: TGTGCCAGTCTCCTCCCCAGCGCCTCTGGGGCCAACGTCCTGACTTTC. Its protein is CASLLPSASGANVLTF.

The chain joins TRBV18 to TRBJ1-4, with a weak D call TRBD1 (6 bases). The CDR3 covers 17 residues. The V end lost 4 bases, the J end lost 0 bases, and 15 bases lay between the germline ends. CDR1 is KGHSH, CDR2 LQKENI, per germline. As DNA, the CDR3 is TGTGCCAGCTCACTAACCTCGGACAGAGCAACTAATGAAAAACTGTTTTTT. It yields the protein CASSLTSDRATNEKLFF.

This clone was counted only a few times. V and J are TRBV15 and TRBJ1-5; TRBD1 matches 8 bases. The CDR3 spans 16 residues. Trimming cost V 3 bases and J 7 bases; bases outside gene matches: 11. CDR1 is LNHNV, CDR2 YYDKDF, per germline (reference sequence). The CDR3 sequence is CATSSADRGTGQPQHF. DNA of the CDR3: TGTGCCACCAGCAGTGCCGACAGGGGAACCGGACAGCCCCAGCATTTT.

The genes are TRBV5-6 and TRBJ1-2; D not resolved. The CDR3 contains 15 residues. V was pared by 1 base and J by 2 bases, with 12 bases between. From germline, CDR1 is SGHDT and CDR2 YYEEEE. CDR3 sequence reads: CASSLYSLKNYGYTF. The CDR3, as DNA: TGTGCCAGCAGCTTGTACAGCCTAAAGAACTATGGCTACACCTTC.

The CDR3 coding sequence is TGTGCCAGCAGTTCTACCTTAAAGGGGACTGGAAACACCATATATTTT. This codes for CASSSTLKGTGNTIYF. This chain connects TRBV6-6 to TRBJ1-3, with D tentatively TRBD1 (5 bases). The CDR3 has 16 residues. Per the germline V gene, CDR1 is MNHNY and CDR2 is SVGAGI (reference sequence). V was clipped by 4 bases and J by 2 bases, with 15 bases between them.

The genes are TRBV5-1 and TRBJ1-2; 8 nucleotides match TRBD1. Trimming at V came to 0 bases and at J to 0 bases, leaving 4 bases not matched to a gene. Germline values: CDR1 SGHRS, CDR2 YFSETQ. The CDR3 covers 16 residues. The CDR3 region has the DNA TGCGCCAGCAGCTTGGGACAGGGGTATTCTAACTATGGCTACACCTTC. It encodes CASSLGQGYSNYGYTF.

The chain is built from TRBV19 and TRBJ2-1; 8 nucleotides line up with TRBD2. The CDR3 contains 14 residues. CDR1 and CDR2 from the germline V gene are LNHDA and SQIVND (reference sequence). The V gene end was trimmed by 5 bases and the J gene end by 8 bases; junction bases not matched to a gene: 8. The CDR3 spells CASSWTSLNDEQFF. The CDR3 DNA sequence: TGTGCCAGTAGTTGGACTAGCCTAAATGATGAGCAGTTCTTC.

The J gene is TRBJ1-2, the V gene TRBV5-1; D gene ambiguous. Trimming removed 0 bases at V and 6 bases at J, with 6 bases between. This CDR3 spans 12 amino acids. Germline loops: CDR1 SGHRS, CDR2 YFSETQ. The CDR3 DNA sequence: TGCGCCAGCAGCTTGGGCACGGATGGCTACACCTTC. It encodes CASSLGTDGYTF.

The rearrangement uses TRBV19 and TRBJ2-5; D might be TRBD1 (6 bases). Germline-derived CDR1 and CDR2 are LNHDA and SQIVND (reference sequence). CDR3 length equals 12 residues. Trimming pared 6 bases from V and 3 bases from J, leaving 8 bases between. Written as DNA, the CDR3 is TGTGCCAGTAGCAGGGGAGAAGAGACCCAGTACTTC. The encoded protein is CASSRGEETQYF.